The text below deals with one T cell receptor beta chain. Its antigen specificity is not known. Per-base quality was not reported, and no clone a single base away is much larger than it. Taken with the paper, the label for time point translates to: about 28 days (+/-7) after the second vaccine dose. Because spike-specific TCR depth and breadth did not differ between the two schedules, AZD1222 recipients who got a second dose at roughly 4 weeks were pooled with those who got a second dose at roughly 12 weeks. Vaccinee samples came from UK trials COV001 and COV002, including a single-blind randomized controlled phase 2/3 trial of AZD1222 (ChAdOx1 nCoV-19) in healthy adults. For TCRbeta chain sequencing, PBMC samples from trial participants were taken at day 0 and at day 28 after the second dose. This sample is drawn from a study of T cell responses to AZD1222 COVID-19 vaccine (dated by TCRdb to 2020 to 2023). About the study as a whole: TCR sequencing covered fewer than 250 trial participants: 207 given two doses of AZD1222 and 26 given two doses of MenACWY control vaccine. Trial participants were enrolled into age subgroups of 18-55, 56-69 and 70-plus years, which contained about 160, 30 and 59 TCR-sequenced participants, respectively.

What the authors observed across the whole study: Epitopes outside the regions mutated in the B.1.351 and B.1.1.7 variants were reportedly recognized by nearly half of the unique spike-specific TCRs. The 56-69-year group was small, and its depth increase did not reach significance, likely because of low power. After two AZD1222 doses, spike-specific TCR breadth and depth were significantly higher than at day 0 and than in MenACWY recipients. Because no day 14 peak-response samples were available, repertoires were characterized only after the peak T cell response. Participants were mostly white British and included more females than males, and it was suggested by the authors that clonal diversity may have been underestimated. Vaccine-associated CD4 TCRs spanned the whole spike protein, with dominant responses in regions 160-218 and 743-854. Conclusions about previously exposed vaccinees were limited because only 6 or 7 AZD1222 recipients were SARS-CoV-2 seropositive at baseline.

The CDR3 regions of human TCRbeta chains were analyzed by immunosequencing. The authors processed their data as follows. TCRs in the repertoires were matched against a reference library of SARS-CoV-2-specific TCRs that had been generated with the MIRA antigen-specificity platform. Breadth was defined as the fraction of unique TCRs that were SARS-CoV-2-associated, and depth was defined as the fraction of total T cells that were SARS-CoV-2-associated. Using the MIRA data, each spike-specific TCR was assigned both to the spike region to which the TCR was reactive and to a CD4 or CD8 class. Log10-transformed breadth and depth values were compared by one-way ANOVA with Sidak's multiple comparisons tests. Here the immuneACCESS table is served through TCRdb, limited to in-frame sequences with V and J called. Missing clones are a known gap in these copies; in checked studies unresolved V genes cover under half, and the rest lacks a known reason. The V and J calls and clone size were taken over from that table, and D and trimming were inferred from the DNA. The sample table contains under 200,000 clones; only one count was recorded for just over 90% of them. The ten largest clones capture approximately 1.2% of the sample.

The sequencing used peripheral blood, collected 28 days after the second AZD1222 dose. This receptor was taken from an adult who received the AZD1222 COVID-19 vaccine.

The CDR3 reads CASSPPTDTQYF. At the DNA level, the sequence is TGTGCCAGCAGCCCCCCCACAGATACGCAGTATTTT. The V gene is TRBV7-2 and the J gene is TRBJ2-3; there is no confident call for the D gene. CDR1 and CDR2 (SGHTA, FQGNSA) derive from the germline V gene. From its cysteine to its phenylalanine, the CDR3 spans 12 amino acids. The entry retains the CDR3 DNA only, 36 bases that are in frame from base 1. Relative to germline, V is 5 bases shorter and J is 2 bases shorter, with 5 bases between their ends.